This entry features one T cell receptor beta chain sequence. Antigen: not known. The data were obtained in a study of CD8 T cells in ankylosing spondylitis. Construction of TCR beta libraries was performed using quantitative 5'-RACE with molecular barcodes. TCRdb passed the 5' RACE reads through MiXCR, listing each CDR3 protein once. The sample has fewer than 550,000 distinct CDR3 sequences, roughly 5.2% seen once; the top ten hold approximately 3.5%. From germline, CDR1 is SGHTA and CDR2 FQGNSA. After removal of 2 bases from V and 1 base from J, the junction contained 5 bases not matched to a gene. CDR3 length: 16 amino acids. Points from the study as a whole: Characteristic of ankylosing spondylitis blood, it appeared, was a TCR beta motif comprising several highly homologous variants. Existing reports had already noted some motif variants in reactive arthritis synovial fluid and blood. Peripheral blood held disease-linked clones only at relatively low frequency, and these were CD8+. There was reportedly significant enrichment of clones that were disease-linked in matched ankylosing spondylitis synovial fluid.

The receptor's source is a male donor with ankylosing spondylitis. The chain joins TRBV7-2 to TRBJ2-5; TRBD1 matches 9 bases. The sequenced sample was blood, either unsorted or a sorted T cell fraction (not recorded which). CDR3 protein: CASSLRPGQGQETQYF. The CDR3 nucleotides read TGTGCCAGCAGCTTAAGACCGGGACAGGGCCAAGAGACCCAGTACTTC.